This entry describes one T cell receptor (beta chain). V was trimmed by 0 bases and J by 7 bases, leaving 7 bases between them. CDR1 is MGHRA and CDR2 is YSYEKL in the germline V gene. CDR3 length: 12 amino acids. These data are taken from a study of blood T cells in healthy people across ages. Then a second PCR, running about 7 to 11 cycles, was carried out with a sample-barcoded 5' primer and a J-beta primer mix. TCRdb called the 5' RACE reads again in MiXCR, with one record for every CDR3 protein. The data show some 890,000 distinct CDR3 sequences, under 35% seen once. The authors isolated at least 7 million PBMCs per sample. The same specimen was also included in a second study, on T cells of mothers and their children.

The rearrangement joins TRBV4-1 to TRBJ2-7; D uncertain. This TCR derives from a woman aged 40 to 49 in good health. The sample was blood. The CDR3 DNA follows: TGCGCCAGCAGCCAAGAGTACGATGAGCAGTACTTC. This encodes CASSQEYDEQYF.